This record covers a single T cell receptor beta chain. The CDR3 spans 18 residues. In germline, CDR1 is SEHNR, CDR2 FQNEAQ (reference sequence). V was cut by 5 bases and J by 1 base, with 21 bases left in between. These data are taken from a study of cytomegalovirus exposure and HLA in healthy donors. PCR used 60 Vbeta primers and 13 Jbeta primers. The repertoire was sequenced with immunoSEQ multiplex PCR; TCRdb's copy has only in-frame clones and lacks some. This repertoire shows some 130,000 clones, around 77% found once; its top ten account for 2% to 2.5%. The sequenced sample consisted of PBMCs. The chain has TRBV7-9 and TRBJ2-1; D perhaps matches TRBD2 (6 bases). This sequence originates from a man aged 25-45 years in good health and CMV-seronegative. CDR3 bases: TGTGCCAGCAGCCCCGAGTTGGGGCGGGAAGGATCCTACAATGAGCAGTTCTTC. Its translation is CASSPELGREGSYNEQFF.